This paragraph reports one T cell receptor beta chain. Its antigen is unknown. The time point is: newly diagnosed GD, antithyroid drugs for less than 3 months. From RNA extracted from PBMCs, the TCR library was made. This sample is drawn from a study of regulatory T cells in long-lasting Graves disease. Study-wide points: Between persistent patients, thousands of public clonotypes were shared, exceeding the approximately 870 shared between new patients.

Arm-PCR of CDR3 regions and iRepertoire HTBI primers were the basis on which TCR beta libraries were built. TCRdb re-analysed the multiplex PCR reads in MiXCR, keeping a single row per CDR3 protein. The sample shows hundreds of thousands of distinct CDR3 sequences, roughly 14% of them seen only once. These data were also filed under a second study, of T cells in Graves' hyperthyroidism and ophthalmopathy.

The receptor was derived from a man between 25 and 39 years old with Graves disease. The sequenced sample was peripheral blood mononuclear cells (PBMCs), obtained at new diagnosis, from a patient treated with antithyroid drugs.

CDR3: CASSLTPGNTGELFF. CDR3 nucleotides: TGTGCCAGCAGCCTAACCCCGGGGAACACCGGGGAGCTGTTTTTT. The V gene is TRBV9, the J gene TRBJ2-2, with no clear D. Trimming took 4 bases from V and 1 from J, leaving 11 bases between them. CDR1 SGDLS and CDR2 YYNGEE come from the germline V gene. The CDR3 covers 15 residues.